Following are 13 T cell receptor beta chains from one sample sequenced in a study of OX40 agonist ivuxolimab in advanced cancers. Some clones are missing from TCRdb's copy, which holds only in-frame ones; the method was immunoSEQ multiplex PCR. Here the sample spans 50,000 to 85,000 clones, about four fifths being singletons. The input for sequencing was CD4+ or CD8+ T cells sorted from blood, taken in a trial of the OX40 agonist ivuxolimab. These receptors were collected from an adult with an advanced solid tumor such as melanoma, head and neck, liver or kidney cancer.

The chain couples TRBV28 to TRBJ2-3; D remains unclear. This CDR3 contains 13 residues. Trimming took off 5 bases at V and 2 bases at J, with 8 bases between the two ends. Germline V gives CDR1 MDHEN, CDR2 SYDVKM. CDR3 sequence: CASSLTFTDTQYF. In DNA, the CDR3 is TGTGCCAGCAGTCTGACCTTCACAGATACGCAGTATTTT.

The gene calls are TRBV7-3 and TRBJ2-1; D not resolved. This CDR3 is 16 amino acids long. Trimming took 1 base from V and 2 from J, leaving 12 bases between them. The germline gives CDR1 SGHTA, CDR2 FQGTGA. For the CDR3, the DNA is TGTGCCAGCAGCTTAAATGGGCTCGGGCCCTACAATGAGCAGTTCTTC. This codes for CASSLNGLGPYNEQFF.

V usage is TRBV27 and J usage is TRBJ2-7; weak D call: TRBD1 (6 bases). Trimming removed 6 bases from V and 5 bases from J, with 23 bases in between. CDR3 length: 16 amino acids. Germline V lookup: CDR1 MNHEY, CDR2 SMNVEV (reference sequence). CDR3 loop: CASSTLGASLYHEQYF. As DNA, the CDR3 is TGTGCCAGCAGCACCTTGGGGGCTAGCCTTTACCACGAGCAGTACTTC.

The chain couples TRBV7-2 to TRBJ2-1, with 8 bases fitting TRBD1. CDR3 length equals 17 residues. CDR1 and CDR2 from the germline V gene are SGHTA and FQGNSA. Unmatched junction bases numbered 4, after V lost 0 bases and J lost 0 bases. The CDR3 protein is CASSLAGTGSSYNEQFF. The CDR3 region has the DNA TGTGCCAGCAGCTTAGCCGGGACAGGTAGCTCCTACAATGAGCAGTTCTTC.

V is TRBV7-2 and J is TRBJ2-7; 9 bases are a match to TRBD1. CDR3 length equals 14 residues. Germline CDR1 is SGHTA and CDR2 is FQGNSA. The V and J ends lost 5 bases and 3 bases, in that order; junction bases with no gene match: 5. Here the CDR3 reads CASSLRQGGYEQYF. The CDR3 coding sequence is TGTGCCAGCAGCCTGCGACAGGGGGGCTACGAGCAGTACTTC.

This chain joins TRBV7-2 and TRBJ2-4; D call uncertain. V was shortened by 5 bases and J by 8 bases, with 16 bases between the two germline ends. The CDR3 runs 14 residues. CDR1 and CDR2 (germline): SGHTA, FQGNSA. The CDR3 reads CASSPPSSPDIQYF. CDR3 DNA sequence: TGTGCCAGCAGCCCGCCATCGTCTCCGGACATTCAGTACTTC.

This chain connects TRBV18 to TRBJ1-4; no clear D gene. Germline assignment: CDR1 KGHSH and CDR2 LQKENI. The CDR3 is 15 amino acids. Trimming took off 3 bases at V and 4 bases at J, with 12 bases between the two ends. Here the CDR3 DNA reads TGTGCCAGCTCACCGGGGTATTCTCTTAATGAAAAACTGTTTTTT. Its protein is CASSPGYSLNEKLFF.

The rearrangement uses TRBV19 and TRBJ1-5; 8 bases are shared with TRBD1. J gave up 2 bases and V 7 bases, and 7 bases lay outside the gene matches. The CDR3 contains 15 residues. Looked up from germline, CDR1 is LNHDA and CDR2 is SQIVND (reference sequence). CDR3 DNA sequence: TGTGCCAGTAATTTCGACAGGGGAGGCAATCAGCCCCAGCATTTT. Its translation: CASNFDRGGNQPQHF.

V gene TRBV28 combines with J gene TRBJ1-5; TRBD1 matches at 7 bases. J was trimmed by 6 bases and V by 9 bases; bases with no gene match: 14. Germline CDR1 is MDHEN and CDR2 is SYDVKM. The CDR3 loop spans 15 amino acids. CDR3 nucleotides: TGTGCCAGTCTATTAGGGGGCGCGTCGGCTCAGCCCCAGCATTTT. Translating gives CASLLGGASAQPQHF. Variable domain in full (rest from reference TRBV28 and TRBJ1-5): DVKVTQSSRYLVKRTGEKVFLECVQDMDHENMFWYRQDPGLGLRLIYFSYDVKMKEKGDIPEGYSVSREKKERFSLILESASTNQTSMYLCASLLGGASAQPQHFGDGTRLSIL.

The chain has TRBV7-8 and TRBJ1-1; 7 bases line up with TRBD1. J was trimmed by 7 bases and V by 3 bases; bases with no gene match: 2. This CDR3 is built from 12 residues. Per the germline V gene, CDR1 is SGHVS and CDR2 is FQNEAQ. CDR3 region: CASSFGDSEAFF. The CDR3 nucleotides are TGTGCCAGCAGCTTCGGGGACAGTGAAGCTTTCTTT.

V usage is TRBV27 and J usage is TRBJ1-6; the match to TRBD1 covers 7 bases. Germline V gene sequence: CDR1 MNHEY, CDR2 SMNVEV (reference sequence). V shed 11 bases, J shed 10 bases, and the junction held 14 bases outside the gene matches. The CDR3 runs to 14 residues. CDR3 nucleotide sequence: TGTGCCTCAGCAGCCAGGGGGGCAGGATCACCCCTCCACTTT. Translation: CASAARGAGSPLHF.

V is TRBV7-8 and J is TRBJ2-7; D may be TRBD2 (5 bases). V lost 1 base to trimming and J lost 3 bases, with 16 bases between them. This CDR3 has 16 amino acids. CDR1 and CDR2 (germline): SGHVS, FQNEAQ. The DNA of the CDR3 is TGTGCCAGCAGCTTAGGTACTAGTTCCTACTACTACGAGCAGTACTTC. Translated: CASSLGTSSYYYEQYF.

The chain recombines TRBV25-1 with TRBJ2-7; tentatively, D is TRBD1 (6 bases). V lost 6 bases and J lost 2, with 11 bases in between. The germline V gene has CDR1 MGHDK and CDR2 SYGVNS. The CDR3 spans 13 residues. The CDR3 here is CASRQGEPYEQYF. The CDR3 bases are TGTGCCAGCAGACAGGGCGAACCCTACGAGCAGTACTTC.